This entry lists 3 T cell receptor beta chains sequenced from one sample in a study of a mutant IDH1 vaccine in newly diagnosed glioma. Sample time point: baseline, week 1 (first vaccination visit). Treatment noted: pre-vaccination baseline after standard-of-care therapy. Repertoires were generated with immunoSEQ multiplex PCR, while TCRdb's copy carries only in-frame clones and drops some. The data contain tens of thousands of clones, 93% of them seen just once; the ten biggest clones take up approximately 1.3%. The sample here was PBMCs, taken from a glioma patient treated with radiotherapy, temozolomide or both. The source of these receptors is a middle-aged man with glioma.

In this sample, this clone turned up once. The CDR3 coding sequence is TGTGCCACCAGCAGAGACGGCGAGACCCAGTACTTC. It codes for CATSRDGETQYF. V usage is TRBV15 and J usage is TRBJ2-5; D call uncertain. Per germline, CDR1 LNHNV and CDR2 YYDKDF (reference sequence). The V end lost 0 bases, the J end lost 5 bases, and 4 bases lay between the germline ends. CDR3 length: 12 amino acids.

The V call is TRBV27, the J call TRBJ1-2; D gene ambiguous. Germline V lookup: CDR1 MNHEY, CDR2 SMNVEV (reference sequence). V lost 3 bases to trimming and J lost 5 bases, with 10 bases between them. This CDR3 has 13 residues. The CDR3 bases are TGTGCCAGCAGTTTTCGAGGCGGTTATGGCTACACCTTC. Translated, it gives CASSFRGGYGYTF.

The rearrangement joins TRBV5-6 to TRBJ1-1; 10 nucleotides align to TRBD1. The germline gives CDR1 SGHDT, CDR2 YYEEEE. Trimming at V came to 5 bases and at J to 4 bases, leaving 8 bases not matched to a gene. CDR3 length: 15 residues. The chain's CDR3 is CASRYDRGRGTEAFF. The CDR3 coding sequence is TGTGCCAGCAGGTATGACAGGGGGCGAGGCACTGAAGCTTTCTTT.